What follows are 23 T cell receptor beta chains derived from one specimen sequenced in a study of identical twins. A single record per CDR3 protein comes from TCRdb applying MiXCR to the 5' RACE reads. The sample shows roughly 750,000 distinct CDR3 sequences, about 20% of them seen only once. The same specimen was also included in a second study, on T cells expressing NK-cell markers.

The sequenced sample was PBMCs. These receptors were collected from a woman younger than 30 in good health.

The chain employs TRBV20-1 and TRBJ1-1, with 10 nucleotides matching TRBD1. This CDR3 comprises 15 residues. The junction had 12 bases not matched to a gene; V was cut back by 5 bases and J by 6 bases. Germline CDR1 is DFQATT and CDR2 is SNEGSKA (reference sequence). The DNA for the CDR3 is TGCAGTGCTTTGGCGGGGGACAGGGGTGCCGCTGAAGCTTTCTTT. Translated, it gives CSALAGDRGAAEAFF.

The V gene is TRBV29-1, the J gene TRBJ1-1; TRBD1 is a possible D gene (6 bases). The V and J ends lost 7 bases and 4 bases respectively, with 19 bases between them. This CDR3 has 14 residues. Looked up from germline, CDR1 is SQVTM and CDR2 is ANQGSEA. The CDR3 DNA sequence: TGCAGCGCCACCAGGGGAAGGGGGACCACTGAAGCTTTCTTT. Its protein is CSATRGRGTTEAFF.

V gene TRBV7-2 combines with J gene TRBJ1-1; no reliable D call. Per germline, CDR1 SGHTA and CDR2 FQGNSA. This CDR3 comprises 14 residues. Trimming stripped 1 base from V and 6 bases from J, with 12 bases between. The CDR3 protein is CASSLGISYPEAFF. For the CDR3, the DNA is TGTGCCAGCAGCTTAGGGATATCGTACCCTGAAGCTTTCTTT.

This chain uses TRBV7-2 with TRBJ2-1; D is undetermined. Germline CDR1 is SGHTA and CDR2 is FQGNSA. This CDR3 region has 15 residues. Trimming took off 6 bases at V and 5 bases at J, with 17 bases between the two ends. CDR3 residues: CASRSTYLRDNEQFF. CDR3 nucleotide sequence: TGTGCCAGCAGGAGTACCTACCTAAGGGACAATGAGCAGTTCTTC.

The chain recombines TRBV30 with TRBJ2-3, with TRBD2 matching over 9 bases. Germline values: CDR1 GTSNPN, CDR2 SVGIG (reference sequence). V shed 4 bases, J shed 4 bases, and the junction held 6 bases outside the gene matches. This CDR3 region has 14 residues. The CDR3 coding sequence is TGTGCCTGGAAGGCGGGAGGGTGGTCAGATACGCAGTATTTT. It yields the protein CAWKAGGWSDTQYF.

The rearrangement links TRBV9 to TRBJ1-2; D perhaps matches TRBD1 (6 bases). CDR3 length equals 14 residues. Germline CDR1 is SGDLS and CDR2 is YYNGEE. The V gene lost 4 bases and the J gene lost 4 bases, with 14 bases spanning the gap. CDR3 sequence: CASSHGQMGYGYTF. CDR3 bases: TGTGCCAGCAGCCACGGACAGATGGGCTATGGCTACACCTTC. The entire variable domain, with the rest obtained from reference TRBV9 and TRBJ1-2, is as follows: DSGVTQTPKHLITATGQRVTLRCSPRSGDLSVYWYQQSLDQGLQFLIQYYNGEERAKGNILERFSAQQFPDLHSELNLSSLELGDSALYFCASSHGQMGYGYTFGSGTRLTVV.

This clonotype came up many times. The chain links TRBV20-1 to TRBJ2-1, with unresolved D. The CDR3 has 14 residues. Germline CDR1 is DFQATT and CDR2 is SNEGSKA (reference sequence). Trimming pared 0 bases from V and 4 bases from J, leaving 10 bases between. CDR3 sequence reads: CSARDLTQYNEQFF. The CDR3 nucleotides read TGCAGTGCTAGAGATCTCACTCAGTACAATGAGCAGTTCTTC.

The J gene is TRBJ1-1, the V gene TRBV7-9; 7 bases line up with TRBD1. The CDR3 length is 13 residues. V lost 5 bases and J lost 5; bases outside the gene matches: 5. The V gene's germline CDR1 is SEHNR and CDR2 FQNEAQ (reference sequence). In DNA form, the CDR3 reads TGTGCCAGCAGCAGTGGCAGGGGGACTGAAGCTTTCTTT. It encodes CASSSGRGTEAFF.

This clonotype was recorded a few times. CDR3 loop: CASSLRDLNSPLHF. Here the CDR3 DNA reads TGCGCCAGCAGTCTCCGGGACCTTAATTCACCCCTCCACTTT. The chain has TRBV10-2 and TRBJ1-6; a weak D match, TRBD1 (5 bases). The CDR3 totals 14 residues. Germline CDR1 reads WSHSY; CDR2 reads SAAADI. V lost 5 bases and J 6 bases, leaving 11 bases between the germline ends.

The chain couples TRBV12-3 or TRBV12-4 to TRBJ1-1, with TRBD1 matching over 11 bases. V shed 10 bases and J 12 bases; nucleotides not matched to a gene: 16. The CDR3 length is 14 residues. This chain's CDR3 is CAILLTGTGGTTFF. The CDR3 region has the DNA TGTGCCATCCTCCTCACCGGGACAGGGGGTACGACTTTCTTT.

There are many counts of this clonotype. The chain couples TRBV5-1 to TRBJ2-7; D remains unclear. The germline gives CDR1 SGHRS, CDR2 YFSETQ. The CDR3 consists of 13 residues. Between the trimmed V and J ends, which lost 1 base and 3 bases, there was a span of 8 bases. CDR3 region: CASSLSTDYEQYF. The CDR3 nucleotides are TGCGCCAGCAGCTTGTCCACAGACTACGAGCAGTACTTC.

The chain recombines TRBV11-2 with TRBJ2-3; TRBD2 matches at 7 bases. The CDR3 loop spans 12 amino acids. The trim removed 3 bases at V and 8 bases at J, leaving 2 bases unmatched. Germline CDR1 reads SGHAT; CDR2 reads FQNNGV. The CDR3: CASSLGGGTQYF. As DNA, the CDR3 is TGTGCCAGCAGCTTGGGGGGGGGTACGCAGTATTTT.

The V and J genes are TRBV5-6 and TRBJ2-7; 10 bases line up with TRBD2. This CDR3 is 16 amino acids long. Trimming at V came to 2 bases and at J to 1 base, leaving 6 bases not matched to a gene. Germline values: CDR1 SGHDT, CDR2 YYEEEE. The CDR3 nucleotides read TGTGCCAGCAGCTTTGGACTAGCGGAAAATTCCTACGAGCAGTACTTC. Amino acids: CASSFGLAENSYEQYF. Full variable domain (outside the CDR3, taken from reference TRBV5-6 and TRBJ2-7): DAGVTQSPTHLIKTRGQQVTLRCSPKSGHDTVSWYQQALGQGPQFIFQYYEEEERQRGNFPDRFSGHQFPNYSSELNVNALLLGDSALYLCASSFGLAENSYEQYFGPGTRLTVT.

This clonotype was recorded many times. This sequence joins TRBV6-1 and TRBJ2-5; D possibly uses TRBD1 or TRBD2 (5 bases each). Trimming took 6 bases from V and 7 from J, leaving 15 bases between them. CDR3 length equals 13 residues. Per germline, CDR1 MNHNS and CDR2 SASEGT. CDR3 loop: CASRSGTWGTQYF. The CDR3 DNA reads TGTGCCAGCAGATCAGGGACGTGGGGGACCCAGTACTTC.

This clonotype was detected only a few times. CDR3 protein: CSAIGQGKLFF. DNA of the CDR3: TGCAGCGCCATAGGACAGGGAAAACTGTTTTTT. This rearrangement joins TRBV29-1 to TRBJ1-4; TRBD1 matches 8 bases. Germline assignment: CDR1 SQVTM and CDR2 ANQGSEA. V was clipped by 7 bases and J by 10 bases; unmatched bases: 5. The CDR3 runs to 11 residues.

V usage is TRBV6-2 or TRBV6-3 and J usage is TRBJ2-7; D perhaps matches TRBD1 (5 bases). Germline CDR1 MNHEY, CDR2 SVGEGT. CDR3 length: 13 residues. Trimming took 7 bases from V and 7 from J, leaving 17 bases between them. The CDR3 loop is CASTRAFSSEQYF. CDR3 nucleotides: TGTGCCAGCACCAGGGCGTTTTCGAGTGAGCAGTACTTC.

This sequence joins TRBV29-1 and TRBJ2-1, with D unresolved. V lost 2 bases, J lost 5 bases, and 13 bases lay in between. Per the germline V gene, CDR1 is SQVTM and CDR2 is ANQGSEA. CDR3 length: 14 residues. The CDR3 protein is CSVERGKLNNEQFF. In DNA, the CDR3 is TGCAGCGTTGAAAGAGGAAAACTTAACAATGAGCAGTTCTTC.

V gene TRBV12-3 or TRBV12-4 combines with J gene TRBJ2-1, with a tentative D call TRBD2 (5 bases). The CDR3 is 14 amino acids. Trimming removed 6 bases at V and 0 bases at J, with 9 bases between. In DNA form, the CDR3 reads TGTGCCAGCAGGGACTTGAGCTCCTACAATGAGCAGTTCTTC. Translation: CASRDLSSYNEQFF.

This clonotype was counted a few times. The rearrangement uses TRBV7-9 and TRBJ2-1, with D perhaps given as TRBD1 or TRBD2 (5 bases each). V lost 6 bases and J 2 bases, leaving 14 bases between the germline ends. This CDR3 has 15 residues. Germline V gene sequence: CDR1 SEHNR, CDR2 FQNEAQ (reference sequence). CDR3: CASSRDLAPYNEQFF. CDR3 bases: TGTGCCAGCAGTCGGGACCTAGCCCCCTACAATGAGCAGTTCTTC. Combining the CDR3 with reference TRBV7-9 and TRBJ2-1 gives the whole variable domain DTGVSQNPRHKITKRGQNVTFRCDPISEHNRLYWYRQTLGQGPEFLTYFQNEAQLEKSRLLSDRFSAERPKGSFSTLEIQRTEQGDSAMYLCASSRDLAPYNEQFFGPGTRLTVL.

The rearrangement links TRBV7-6 to TRBJ2-2, with D perhaps TRBD1 (5 bases). The length of the CDR3 is 13 residues. Deletions cut 6 bases from V and 7 bases from J, with 12 bases between. Germline V gene sequence: CDR1 SGHVS, CDR2 FNYEAQ. CDR3 amino acids: CASRKRGGGELFF. The CDR3 DNA reads as TGTGCCAGCAGGAAAAGGGGCGGCGGGGAGCTGTTTTTT.

In its sample, this clonotype was seen a few times. The gene calls are TRBV12-3 or TRBV12-4 and TRBJ1-2; D not certain. V lost 8 bases and J 2 bases, leaving 18 bases between the germline ends. This CDR3 has 15 residues. The CDR3 coding sequence is TGTGCCAGCGATGATCAGCCGACTCTAAACTATGGCTACACCTTC. The encoded protein is CASDDQPTLNYGYTF.

This clonotype was counted a few times. The V gene is TRBV12-3 or TRBV12-4, the J gene TRBJ1-1; no definite D call. The CDR3 covers 13 residues. V was clipped by 6 bases and J by 1 base, with 9 bases between them. CDR3 amino acids: CASSSQRNTEAFF. The CDR3 DNA reads TGTGCCAGCAGCTCACAAAGGAACACTGAAGCTTTCTTT.

This clonotype was observed a few times. The chain uses TRBV7-6 and TRBJ2-7, with D perhaps being TRBD1 or TRBD2 (5 bases each). The CDR3 length is 13 residues. Germline CDR1 SGHVS, CDR2 FNYEAQ. V was pared by 3 bases and J by 5 bases, with 11 bases between. CDR3 sequence (DNA): TGTGCCAGCAGCTTCCCCGGGACCCACGAGCAGTACTTC. It codes for CASSFPGTHEQYF. Based on the CDR3 plus reference TRBV7-6 and TRBJ2-7, the full variable domain is GAGVSQSPRYKVTKRGQDVALRCDPISGHVSLYWYRQALGQGPEFLTYFNYEAQQDKSGLPNDRFSAERPEGSISTLTIQRTEQRDSAMYRCASSFPGTHEQYFGPGTRLTVT.